The rows below give T cell receptor beta chains drawn from one sample of a study of shared clonotypes between healthy human individuals. Clones were sequenced by immunoSEQ multiplex PCR, and TCRdb holds only the in-frame ones, with some missing. The sample holds about 2,500,000 clones; more than 80% are singletons and the top ten take 0.11% to 0.15%. Sequencing was done on a sample of naive CD4+ T cells sorted from blood. These receptors all stem from a man aged 18 to 30 in good health. CDR3s include the opening cysteine and the closing phenylalanine or tryptophan. The D gene is left open where the match is weak. For some rows the clone size is stated as once, few or many, or as a class when expanded; others skip it.

TRBV7-9,.,TRBJ1-1,.,CASSGRGYAEAFF,TGTGCCAGCAGCGGCAGGGGATACGCTGAAGCTTTCTTT
TRBV7-2,TRBD1,TRBJ1-2,.,CASSFDRATYYGYTF,TGTGCCAGCAGCTTTGACAGGGCCACATACTATGGCTACACCTTC
TRBV18,TRBD1,TRBJ2-7,once,CASSPSLQGAGEQYF,TGTGCCAGCTCACCATCTTTACAGGGGGCAGGCGAGCAGTACTTC
TRBV11-2,.,TRBJ2-5,once,CASSLPGAGQETQYF,TGTGCCAGCAGCCTCCCCGGGGCAGGGCAAGAGACCCAGTACTTC
TRBV6-5,.,TRBJ1-6,.,CASRQTGNNSPLHF,TGTGCCAGCAGGCAAACAGGGAATAATTCACCCCTCCACTTT
TRBV10-2,.,TRBJ1-6,.,CASSELEQGTSPLHF,TGCGCCAGCAGTGAGTTGGAACAGGGTACATCACCCCTCCACTTT
TRBV18,.,TRBJ1-2,.,CASSLRQDYGYTF,TGTGCCAGCTCACTCCGACAGGACTATGGCTACACCTTC
TRBV6-5,.,TRBJ2-7,.,CASSNRENYEQYF,TGTGCCAGCAGTAACCGGGAGAACTACGAGCAGTACTTC
TRBV29-1,.,TRBJ2-2,.,CSVDWLNTGELFF,TGCAGCGTTGATTGGCTGAACACCGGGGAGCTGTTTTTT
TRBV9,TRBD1,TRBJ2-7,.,CASSAYRTGDEQYF,TGTGCCAGCAGCGCCTATAGGACAGGGGACGAGCAGTACTTC
TRBV10-1,.,TRBJ2-3,.,CASSEESGAGTYRTDTQYF,TGCGCCAGCAGTGAGGAGAGTGGGGCCGGGACCTACCGCACAGATACGCAGTATTTT
TRBV2,.,TRBJ2-3,.,CASSLATDTQYF,TGTGCCAGCAGCCTAGCGACAGATACGCAGTATTTT
TRBV9,TRBD2,TRBJ2-2,.,CASSPRTSGGSTGELFF,TGTGCCAGCAGCCCCCGGACTAGCGGGGGGAGCACCGGGGAGCTGTTTTTT
TRBV18,TRBD1,TRBJ2-5,.,CASSHGTGPETQYF,TGTGCCAGCTCTCATGGGACAGGACCCGAGACCCAGTACTTC
TRBV27,.,TRBJ2-6,.,CASSLSIGHSSGANVLTF,TGTGCCAGCAGTTTATCAATCGGACACAGCTCTGGGGCCAACGTCCTGACTTTC
TRBV30,.,TRBJ2-5,.,CARDNLGETQYF,TGTGCCAGGGACAATCTCGGGGAGACCCAGTACTTC
TRBV28,TRBD1,TRBJ2-2,.,CASSFGDRYTGELFF,TGTGCCAGCAGTTTTGGGGACAGATACACCGGGGAGCTGTTTTTT
TRBV7-8,.,TRBJ1-2,.,CASSLIQIGYGYTF,TGTGCCAGCAGCTTAATTCAGATCGGCTATGGCTACACCTTC
TRBV11-2,.,TRBJ2-1,.,CASSSGLPPYNEQFF,TGTGCCAGCAGCTCAGGACTCCCCCCCTACAATGAGCAGTTCTTC
TRBV11-3,.,TRBJ2-1,.,CASSLARGSGEQFF,TGTGCCAGCAGCTTAGCTCGGGGTTCGGGTGAGCAGTTCTTC
TRBV2,.,TRBJ1-3,once,CASSSTGFTGNTIYF,TGTGCCAGCAGTTCTACAGGGTTTACGGGAAACACCATATATTTT
TRBV29-1,TRBD1,TRBJ2-5,.,CSVDDRGFQETQYF,TGCAGCGTTGACGACAGGGGGTTCCAAGAGACCCAGTACTTC
TRBV18,.,TRBJ1-1,once,CASSPYDTRPNTEAFF,TGTGCCAGCTCACCCTACGACACCCGTCCGAACACTGAAGCTTTCTTT
TRBV10-1,.,TRBJ1-1,few,CASSDGPLTEAFF,TGCGCCAGCAGTGATGGCCCCCTGACTGAAGCTTTCTTT
TRBV6-1,.,TRBJ2-7,.,CASSEARTWRKGEQYF,TGTGCCAGCAGTGAAGCGAGGACATGGCGGAAAGGCGAGCAGTACTTC
TRBV5-4,TRBD2,TRBJ2-2,.,CASRGGGPNTGELFF,TGTGCCAGCCGCGGCGGGGGGCCGAACACCGGGGAGCTGTTTTTT
TRBV30,TRBD1,TRBJ1-5,.,CAWSGRTGLYSNQPQHF,TGTGCCTGGAGTGGCCGGACAGGGCTTTATAGCAATCAGCCCCAGCATTTT
TRBV6-5,TRBD1,TRBJ1-2,once,CASSWDRVYGYTF,TGTGCCAGCAGTTGGGACAGGGTCTATGGCTACACCTTC
TRBV29-1,TRBD1,TRBJ2-3,.,CSVEVGQGAPPDTQYF,TGCAGCGTTGAAGTGGGACAGGGGGCGCCCCCAGATACGCAGTATTTT
TRBV19,.,TRBJ1-2,.,CASRTGTPDYGYTF,TGTGCCAGTAGGACCGGTACGCCGGACTATGGCTACACCTTC
TRBV7-9,.,TRBJ1-4,.,CASSLGGGTNEKLFF,TGTGCCAGCAGCTTAGGTGGGGGGACTAATGAAAAACTGTTTTTT
TRBV5-4,TRBD2,TRBJ2-3,.,CASSVTSGTDTQYF,TGTGCCAGCAGCGTGACTAGCGGCACAGATACGCAGTATTTT
TRBV11-2,TRBD2,TRBJ2-7,.,CATGGTSGSNEQYF,TGTGCCACCGGCGGGACTAGCGGGAGTAACGAGCAGTACTTC
TRBV7-2,.,TRBJ1-2,once,CASSPDTNYGYTF,TGTGCCAGCAGCCCCGACACGAACTATGGCTACACCTTC
TRBV28,.,TRBJ1-4,.,CASSFLVDDEKLFF,TGTGCCAGCAGTTTCTTGGTGGACGATGAAAAACTGTTTTTT
TRBV7-9,TRBD2,TRBJ2-7,.,CASSSSGREEQYF,TGTGCCAGCAGCTCTAGCGGGAGAGAAGAGCAGTACTTC